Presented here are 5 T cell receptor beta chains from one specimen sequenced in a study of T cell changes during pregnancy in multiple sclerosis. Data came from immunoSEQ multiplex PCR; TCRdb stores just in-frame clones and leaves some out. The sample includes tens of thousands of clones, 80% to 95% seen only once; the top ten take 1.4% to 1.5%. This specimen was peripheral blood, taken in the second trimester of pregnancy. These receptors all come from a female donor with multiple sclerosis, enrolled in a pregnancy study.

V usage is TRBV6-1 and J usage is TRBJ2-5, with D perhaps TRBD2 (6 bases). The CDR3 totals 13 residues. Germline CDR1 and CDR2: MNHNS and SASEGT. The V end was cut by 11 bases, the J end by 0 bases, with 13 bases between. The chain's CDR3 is CASYGGNQETQYF. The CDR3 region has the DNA TGTGCCTCTTATGGCGGGAACCAAGAGACCCAGTACTTC.

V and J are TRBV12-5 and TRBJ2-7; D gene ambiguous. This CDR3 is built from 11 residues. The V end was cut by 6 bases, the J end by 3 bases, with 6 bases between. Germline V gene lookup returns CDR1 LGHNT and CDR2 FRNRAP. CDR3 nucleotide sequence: TGTGCTAGTGGCCTCGGCTACGAGCAGTACTTC. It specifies CASGLGYEQYF.

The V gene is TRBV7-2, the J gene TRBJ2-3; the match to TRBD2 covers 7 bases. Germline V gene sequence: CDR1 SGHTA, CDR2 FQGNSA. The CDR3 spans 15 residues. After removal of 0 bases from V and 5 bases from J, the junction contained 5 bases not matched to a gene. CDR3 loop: CASSLARGVVDTQYF. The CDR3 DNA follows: TGTGCCAGCAGCTTAGCACGGGGGGTGGTAGATACGCAGTATTTT.

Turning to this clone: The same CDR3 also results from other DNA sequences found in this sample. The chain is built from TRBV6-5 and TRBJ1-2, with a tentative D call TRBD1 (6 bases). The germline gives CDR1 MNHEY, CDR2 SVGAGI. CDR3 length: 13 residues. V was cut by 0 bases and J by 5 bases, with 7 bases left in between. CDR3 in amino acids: CASSYSRGYGYTF. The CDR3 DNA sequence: TGTGCCAGCAGTTACTCGAGGGGGTATGGCTACACCTTC.

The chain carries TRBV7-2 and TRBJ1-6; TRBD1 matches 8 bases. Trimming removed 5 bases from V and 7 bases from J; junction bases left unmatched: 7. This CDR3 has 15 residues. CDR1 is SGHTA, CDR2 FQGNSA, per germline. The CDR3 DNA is TGTGCCAGCAGCCCGGGACAGGTGCGGAATTCACCCCTCCACTTT. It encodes CASSPGQVRNSPLHF.